The following is a T cell receptor beta chain sequence with its context. Its antigen remains unknown. This record belongs to a study of T cell responses to AZD1222 COVID-19 vaccine. General study findings and limits: White British ancestry dominated among donors, who included more females, and clonal diversity was possibly underestimated. Epitopes outside B.1.351 and B.1.1.7 mutated regions reportedly drew nearly half of spike TCRs. Mapped onto spike, vaccine-associated CD4 TCRs spanned it and were dominant at 160-218 and 743-854.

The protocol was immunoSEQ multiplex PCR, while the TCRdb copy is restricted to in-frame clones and leaves out a portion. The sample has approximately 120,000 clones; around nine tenths are singletons. Germline loops: CDR1 MDHEN, CDR2 SYDVKM. This CDR3 has 14 residues. V was pared by 0 bases and J by 4 bases, with 0 bases of the junction left unmatched. Sequencing used peripheral blood, obtained on day 0 of AZD1222 vaccination. The V gene is TRBV28, the J gene TRBJ1-1, with 9 bases lining up with TRBD1. This TCR derives from an adult in good health. CDR3 nucleotides: TGTGCCAGCAGTTTATGGGACAGGGGCACTGAAGCTTTCTTT. This codes for CASSLWDRGTEAFF.